This T cell receptor (beta chain) originates from a study of graft-versus-host responses after intestinal transplantation. Turning to this clone: Its antigen remains unknown.

Sequencing was performed with immunoSEQ multiplex PCR; in TCRdb, only in-frame clones are kept and a portion is missing. The sample includes 80,000 to 100,000 clones, 85% to 95% of them seen just once. Germline V CDR1 and CDR2: SNHLY, FYNNEI. CDR3 size: 15 residues. Trimming took 6 bases from V and 4 from J; bases not matched to a gene: 9. The chain has TRBV2 and TRBJ2-7, with 10 bases fitting TRBD2. This material consisted of unstimulated CD8+ T cells sorted from spleen or lymph node cells, taken before transplant. The clonotype was recovered from a human donor who was the organ donor for an intestinal transplant. The CDR3 DNA sequence: TGTGCCAGCAGGGGCCCTAGCGGGAGTGGTTACGAGCAGTACTTC. It codes for CASRGPSGSGYEQYF.